Detailed here is one TCR beta chain. Antigen specificity is unknown. This record comes from a study of T-cell reconstitution after alpha-beta-depleted transplantation in children. Study-level findings and limits: Several hundred expanded graft clones reportedly supplied alpha-beta T cells about two months after transplant. For some patients, TCRbeta diversity was high at day 60 because of recipient T cells and thymic progenitors that survived.

V lost 6 bases and J lost 3, with 11 bases in between. The CDR3 sequence is 12 residues long. CDR1 is DFQATT, CDR2 SNEGSKA, per germline (reference sequence). TCRbeta library construction was performed incorporating unique molecular identifiers. TCRdb reanalysed the PCR reads using MiXCR and keeps one entry per CDR3 protein. Of 350,000 to 500,000 distinct CDR3 sequences in the sample, 43% were seen once. The origin of this receptor is a girl aged 2 to 10 with aplastic anemia, due to receive a stem cell transplant. Material: PBMCs, obtained before TCRalphabeta/CD19-depleted stem cell transplant. This sequence joins TRBV20-1 and TRBJ1-1, with D hard to call. The CDR3 DNA is TGCAGTGCAACCAGCCGGGACACTGAAGCTTTCTTT. This translates into CSATSRDTEAFF.